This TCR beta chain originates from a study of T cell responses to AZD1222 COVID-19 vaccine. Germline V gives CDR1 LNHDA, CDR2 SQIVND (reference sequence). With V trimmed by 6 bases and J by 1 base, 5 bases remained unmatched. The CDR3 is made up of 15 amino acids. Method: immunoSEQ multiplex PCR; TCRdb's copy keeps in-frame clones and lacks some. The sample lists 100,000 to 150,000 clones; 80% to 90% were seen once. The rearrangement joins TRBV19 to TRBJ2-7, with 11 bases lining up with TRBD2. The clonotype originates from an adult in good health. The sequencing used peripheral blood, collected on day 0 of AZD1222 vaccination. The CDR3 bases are TGTGCCAGTAGACAACTAGCGGGAGCGTCCTACGAGCAGTACTTC. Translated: CASRQLAGASYEQYF. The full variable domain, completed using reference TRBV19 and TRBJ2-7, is DGGITQSPKYLFRKEGQNVTLSCEQNLNHDAMYWYRQDPGQGLRLIYYSQIVNDFQKGDIAEGYSVSREKKESFPLTVTSAQKNPTAFYLCASRQLAGASYEQYFGPGTRLTVT.